This TCR beta chain was retrieved from a study of cytomegalovirus exposure and HLA in healthy donors. Overall study context: As released early, the data held approximately 80 million unique TCRs from HLA-typed donors.

PCR employed 60 Vbeta and 13 Jbeta primers. TCRdb's table, derived via immunoSEQ multiplex PCR, lists solely in-frame clones and lacks some. The table lists 100,000 to 150,000 clones, roughly 79% of them singletons. Study-level findings and limits: As a later analysis showed, several of the most significant clusters appeared to be linked to common viral pathogens. Reported performance of the classifier showed diagnosis of cytomegalovirus status with high specificity and sensitivity.

This clone was picked up one time. The antigen is undetermined. CDR3 length: 13 residues. Germline V gene data show CDR1 as MNHEY and CDR2 as SVGAGI. V lost 5 bases and J 7 bases, leaving 14 bases between the germline ends. J is TRBJ1-1 and V is TRBV6-5; D uncertain. This sequence was found in a woman under 30 in good health and CMV-seronegative. Source material: PBMCs. The CDR3 spells CASSPTRSNEAFF. The CDR3 DNA reads TGTGCCAGCAGTCCGACAAGAAGTAATGAAGCTTTCTTT.